This TCR beta chain came from a study of blood T cell repertoires in COVID-19. About the study: Donors in the United States, Italy and Spain gave samples during acute or convalescent COVID-19.

Profiled with immunoSEQ multiplex PCR; TCRdb holds only in-frame clones, not every one. Of about 100,000 clones listed, approximately 86% were seen once; the top ten hold roughly 2.5%. Recruitment covered 25 or so US areas and drew participants whose ages spanned roughly 18 to 100 years. The J segment lost 5 bases and the V segment lost 7 bases, leaving 2 bases of the junction unmatched. The CDR3 has 12 residues. Germline assignment: CDR1 SGDLS and CDR2 YYNGEE. The sample taken for sequencing was PBMCs or T cells enriched from blood (not recorded which). The source is a woman aged 50 to 65 who had recovered from COVID-19. V usage is TRBV9 and J usage is TRBJ2-2, with 7 bases aligning to TRBD2. CDR3 residues: CASGGGTGELFF. In DNA, the CDR3 is TGTGCCAGCGGGGGAGGGACCGGGGAGCTGTTTTTT.